Sequencing of this T cell receptor beta chain was carried out in a study of CD8+ T cells in alopecia areata (dated by TCRdb to the late 2010s). Background on the whole study: Treated patients were enrolled in an open-label pilot trial of oral tofacitinib at 5 to 10 mg twice daily for moderate-to-severe alopecia areata. Patients stayed on tofacitinib for 6 to 18 months and then had 6 months of follow-up off drug so that delayed response and recurrence could be assessed. Disease severity in treated patients was measured with the SALT score, which quantifies the percentage of affected scalp surface area. Scalp clonality was compared across normal scalp (n=4), patchy alopecia areata scalp (n=8), and alopecia totalis/universalis scalp (n=8). The RNA source kit depended on sample type: the PAXgene miRNA kit for fixed scalp, the miRNeasy kit for PBMCs, and the RNeasy kit for mouse skin. Tofacitinib-treated patients had biopsies at baseline and at 4 and 24 weeks of treatment, with a later scalp biopsy in several patients. In humans, TCRbeta sequencing was performed on scalp tissue and on sorted CD4+ and CD8+ peripheral blood T cells from healthy controls and from patients with patchy or totalis/universalis alopecia areata. The study used high-throughput TCRbeta sequencing to examine T cell clonal expansion in alopecia areata, in both the C3H/HeJ mouse model and human patients. immunoSEQ multiplex PCR using 35 Vbeta forward primers and 13 Jbeta reverse primers was used to amplify TCRbeta CDR3 regions.

In the paper's terms, the time point label means: around 24 weeks on oral tofacitinib. Reading the label with the study, this specimen's treatment or condition is: oral pan-JAK inhibitor, 5-10 mg twice daily. From alopecia areata patients, peripheral blood was collected along with lesional scalp punch biopsies. After PBMCs were isolated by density centrifugation and stained for CD3, CD4 and CD8, a FACSAria was used to sort CD4+ and CD8+ T cells. Receptor libraries were prepared by the immunoSEQ multiplex PCR assay. RNA was extracted from all samples and reverse transcribed into cDNA as template for TCR sequencing. SuperScript III was used for first-strand cDNA synthesis, primed with a 2:1 mix of oligo-dT and random hexamers. Amplification bias was assessed with a synthetic immune receptor repertoire, and residual bias was removed computationally. Regarding the original processing steps: Raw reads were preprocessed to remove errors, and CDR3 was defined by IMGT conventions from the conserved cysteine to phenylalanine. To get clonality, Shannon entropy was normalized by log2 of the number of productive unique TCRs and the result was subtracted from 1. Whether each scalp clone was CD4 or CD8 was inferred by checking scalp TCRbeta sequences against the CD4 and CD8 repertoires from sorted blood. The table was pulled from immuneACCESS by TCRdb, which kept in-frame rearrangements only. Such tables lose some clones; where checked, under half of the loss comes from unresolved V genes, and the rest has no known cause. The DNA gave D and trimming, while V, J and clone size come from that table. This sample gives 150,000 to 200,000 clones in total; approximately 57% of them show up just once. The ten top clones hold over 1% of the sample.

The CDR1 and CDR2 encoded by the germline V gene are SGHRS and YFSETQ. The CDR3 numbers 16 residues from cysteine through phenylalanine. The DNA shown is the 48-base CDR3, in frame from base 1. Between the V and J ends, shortened by 1 base and 7 bases respectively, the junction contains 15 bases. Here is what the overall study found, with its caveats: Resident alphabeta T cells in normal human skin are also sequenced, complicating scalp TCR repertoire analysis, unlike mouse skin dominated by gammadelta T cells. Tofacitinib significantly lowered scalp clonality and the number of expanded CD8+ clones among the top 100 scalp clones. Because the treated cohort was small and had only one nonresponder, larger studies are needed to examine links between baseline CD8+ expansion and response. Compared with normal scalp, lesional scalp had higher clonality and more expanded CD8+ clones, particularly in alopecia totalis/universalis, a pattern that suggests antigenic drive. TCR sequences shared between patients were less clear than in mice, possibly partly because of HLA diversity in the patient population. During tofacitinib treatment, many expanded lesional clones remained in scalp and blood, and this persistence may partly explain relapse after treatment is stopped.

About this clone: Its antigen is unknown. No much larger clone exists at a distance of one base, and base qualities are not known.

This specimen was CD4+ T cells sorted from blood, taken at week 24, from a patient treated with tofacitinib. This clonotype was obtained from a human donor with alopecia areata. The chain couples TRBV5-1 to TRBJ1-6, and the D gene may be TRBD1, 5 bases matching. The sequence in DNA is TGCGCCAGCAGCTTGCGGGACCTTCAGCCCAATTCACCCCTCCACTTT. It is translated as CASSLRDLQPNSPLHF.